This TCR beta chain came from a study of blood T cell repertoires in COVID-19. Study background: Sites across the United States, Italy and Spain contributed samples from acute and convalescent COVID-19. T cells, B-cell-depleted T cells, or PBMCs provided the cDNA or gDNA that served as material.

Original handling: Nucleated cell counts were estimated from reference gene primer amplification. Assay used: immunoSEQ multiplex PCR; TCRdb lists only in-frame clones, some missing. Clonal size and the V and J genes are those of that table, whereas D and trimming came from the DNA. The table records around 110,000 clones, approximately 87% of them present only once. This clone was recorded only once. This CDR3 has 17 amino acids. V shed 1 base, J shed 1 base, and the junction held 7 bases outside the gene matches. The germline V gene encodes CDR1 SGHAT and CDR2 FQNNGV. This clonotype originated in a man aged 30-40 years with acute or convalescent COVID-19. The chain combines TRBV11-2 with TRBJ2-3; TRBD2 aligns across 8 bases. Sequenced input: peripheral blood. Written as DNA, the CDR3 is TGTGCCAGCAGCTTAGGGGTATTGCGGGGGGGCACAGATACGCAGTATTTT. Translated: CASSLGVLRGGTDTQYF.